The text below deals with one T cell receptor (beta chain). The time point is: recipient sample about 28 days before transplant, after cytoreduction. The CDR3 spans 14 residues. The V gene's germline CDR1 is LNHNV and CDR2 YYDKDF (reference sequence). Germline trimming cut 2 bases from V and 6 bases from J; bases unmatched to any gene: 6. The data were taken from a study of T cell clonotyping in hematopoietic cell transplantation. Profiled with immunoSEQ multiplex PCR; TCRdb holds only in-frame clones, not every one. Among about 3,300 clones listed, approximately 94% were seen once. Here the sequenced sample was peripheral blood mononuclear cells, taken before stem cell transplant. This chain links TRBV15 with TRBJ2-7; TRBD1 aligns across 8 bases. This TCR derives from a woman in her 50s with chronic myeloid leukemia. Some clones in this sample may be carry-over from other donors' samples. In DNA form, the CDR3 reads TGTGCCACCAGCAGAATAACCAGGGGGCGCGAGCAGTACTTC. Its protein is CATSRITRGREQYF.